One T cell receptor (beta chain) is described in this entry. The specificity of this receptor is unknown. No much larger clone is present one base from it, and per-base qualities are unavailable. The record originates from a study of blood T cell repertoires in COVID-19 (dated by TCRdb to 2020 to 2021). For the wider study: Samples from collaborators originated in the United States, Italy and Spain and spanned both the acute and convalescent phases of COVID-19. The prospective study material was composed of cDNA or gDNA derived from T cells, B-cell-depleted T cells, or PBMCs. Where available, HLA class I and class II types were obtained from metadata supplied by the sample provider rather than from assay-based typing. Samples came from the ongoing ImmuneRACE study (first 160 participants) plus 1,254 subjects from 6 global collaborators. The repertoires were released in a freely available public database meant as a resource for research on the immune response to SARS-CoV-2. Deeply sampled blood TCRbeta repertoires from subjects exposed to, actively infected with, or recovered from COVID-19 were included in the dataset. A de-identified subject ID, COVID-19 status, age in years and sex were almost always included in the sample metadata.

CDR1 and CDR2 are read off the germline V gene as MDHEN and SYDVKM. Here V drops 4 bases and J drops 4 bases, and the junction holds 6 bases not matched to any gene. Measured from the cysteine to the valine, the CDR3 is 14 residues long. The retained sequence is limited to the CDR3, 42 bases, with the frame set at the first base. The collaborating institutions used their own protocols to collect whole blood in K2EDTA tubes. For TCRbeta analysis, collaborators shipped samples as frozen whole blood, isolated PBMCs, or DNA extracted from either of those sample types. TCRbeta CDR3 regions were amplified from genomic DNA by means of the immunoSEQ Assay, a bias-controlled multiplex PCR. As for the authors' bioinformatics: Within the assay, amplification of reference gene primers was used to estimate how many nucleated cells each sample contained. To quantify the absolute abundance of each unique TCRbeta CDR3 rearrangement, sequence reads were collapsed and filtered. Productive Simpson clonality was computed per sample as the square root of Simpson's diversity index over productive rearrangements. The immuneACCESS repertoire file appears here via TCRdb, limited to in-frame rearrangements. These files lack a portion of the clones; in checked studies, under half of the deficit traces to unresolved V genes, and the cause of the others is not known. Clone size and the V and J calls come from that table; the DNA yielded D and trimming. This sample lists 84,000 or so clones; around four fifths were detected once. The top ten hold 15% to 20% of the sample.

Paper-wide results and their limitations: How much clinical and demographic metadata was included differed by source and by participant, and the metadata was provided uncurated.

Rearrangement joined TRBV28 to TRBJ2-7, and 8 bases in between align with TRBD2. The sequence was collected from a man at least 80 years old with active or convalescent COVID-19. What was sequenced was peripheral blood. The DNA sequence is given as TGTGCCAGCAGTTCCCTAGCGGGCCGGTACGAGCAGTACGTC. Translated, it reads CASSSLAGRYEQYV.